Below, 28 T cell receptor beta chains from the same sample are listed, as sequenced in a study of blood T cell repertoires in COVID-19. Some clones are missing from TCRdb's copy, which holds only in-frame ones; the method was immunoSEQ multiplex PCR. The sample holds 150,000 to 200,000 clones, more than 75% seen once. Sequencing input: PBMCs or T cells enriched from blood (not recorded which). All receptors derive from a woman in her 30s who had recovered from COVID-19.

This clone was seen just once. The chain joins TRBV9 to TRBJ2-2; D might be TRBD1 (6 bases). Germline V gene lookup returns CDR1 SGDLS and CDR2 YYNGEE. V shed 2 bases and J shed 7 bases, with 15 bases lying between them. The CDR3 is made up of 15 amino acids. The CDR3 region is CASSVSRDKRGELFF. CDR3 in DNA: TGTGCCAGCAGCGTGAGCCGGGACAAACGCGGGGAGCTGTTTTTT.

V is TRBV4-1 and J is TRBJ1-2; TRBD1 matches 8 bases. V shed 5 bases and J 4 bases; nucleotides not matched to a gene: 9. Germline CDR1 is MGHRA and CDR2 is YSYEKL. This CDR3 spans 15 amino acids. CDR3 sequence reads: CASSVPRGQGYGYTF. Here the CDR3 DNA reads TGCGCCAGCAGCGTCCCCAGGGGGCAGGGCTATGGCTACACCTTC.

This sequence joins TRBV28 and TRBJ2-3, with D possibly TRBD1 on 6 matching bases. Trimming took 6 bases from V and 2 from J, leaving 18 bases between them. The CDR3 has 16 amino acids. The germline V gene encodes CDR1 MDHEN and CDR2 SYDVKM. CDR3 in amino acids: CASSYGRTEITDTQYF. CDR3 bases: TGTGCCAGCAGCTATGGAAGGACAGAAATCACAGATACGCAGTATTTT.

In its sample, this clone was seen once. The CDR3 loop reads CAISESGGGGGYGYTF. The CDR3 DNA sequence: TGTGCCATCAGTGAGTCAGGAGGGGGCGGCGGCTATGGCTACACCTTC. The chain couples TRBV10-3 to TRBJ1-2; TRBD1 matches 7 bases. CDR1 and CDR2 from the germline V gene are ENHRY and SYGVKD. Trimming removed 0 bases from V and 4 bases from J; junction bases left unmatched: 8. The CDR3 runs to 16 residues.

The rearrangement joins TRBV29-1 to TRBJ2-1; 8 bases agree with TRBD2. J gave up 1 base and V 3 bases, and 20 bases lay outside the gene matches. This CDR3 is 20 amino acids long. CDR1 is SQVTM and CDR2 is ANQGSEA in the germline V gene. Here the CDR3 DNA reads TGCAGCGTTGACGAATTCGACGGAACGGGAGGGCCTAAGTCCTACAATGAGCAGTTCTTC. This encodes CSVDEFDGTGGPKSYNEQFF.

The genes are TRBV12-3 or TRBV12-4 and TRBJ2-2, with D tentatively TRBD2 (5 bases). The CDR3 has 13 amino acids. The V and J ends lost 2 bases and 5 bases respectively, with 6 bases between them. As DNA, the CDR3 is TGTGCCAGCAGTTTAAGGGAGACCGGGGAGCTGTTTTTT. Protein: CASSLRETGELFF.

This clone was found a few times. V usage is TRBV28 and J usage is TRBJ1-5; possible D gene TRBD1, 6 bases. The length of the CDR3 is 15 residues. Germline values: CDR1 MDHEN, CDR2 SYDVKM. The germline V and J ends were trimmed by 5 bases and 1 base, with 12 bases remaining between them. DNA of the CDR3: TGTGCCAGCAGTCCGGGCGGGGGCAGCAATCAGCCCCAGCATTTT. As protein: CASSPGGGSNQPQHF.

The chain recombines TRBV4-1 with TRBJ1-3, with D unclear. The CDR3 sequence is 15 residues long. Trimming cost V 0 bases and J 9 bases, with 15 bases left between them. CDR1 is MGHRA and CDR2 is YSYEKL in the germline V gene. This CDR3 is CASSQDSVDGGTIYF. DNA of the CDR3: TGCGCCAGCAGCCAAGATTCCGTTGACGGCGGCACCATATATTTT.

The chain uses TRBV5-6 and TRBJ2-1, with 9 bases that match TRBD1. Trimming at V came to 4 bases and at J to 5 bases, leaving 7 bases not matched to a gene. CDR3 length: 15 residues. Germline V gene sequence: CDR1 SGHDT, CDR2 YYEEEE. Here the CDR3 reads CASSRHRGRHNEQFF. For the CDR3, the DNA is TGTGCCAGCAGCAGACACAGGGGGCGCCACAATGAGCAGTTCTTC.

This clone is a singleton in its sample. The rearrangement joins TRBV30 to TRBJ1-5; D is ambiguous. Germline V gene data show CDR1 as GTSNPN and CDR2 as SVGIG (reference sequence). The CDR3 has 13 residues. The V and J ends lost 2 bases and 8 bases respectively, with 13 bases between them. This CDR3 reads CAWSHRSAKPQHF. The CDR3 DNA reads as TGTGCCTGGAGTCATCGAAGTGCGAAGCCCCAGCATTTT.

This rearrangement joins TRBV7-2 to TRBJ2-7, with 7 bases aligning to TRBD2. This CDR3 is built from 14 residues. J was trimmed by 5 bases and V by 3 bases; bases with no gene match: 7. The germline CDR1 and CDR2 sequences are SGHTA and FQGNSA. This CDR3 is CASSFGGEGNEQYF. The CDR3 region has the DNA TGTGCCAGCAGCTTTGGCGGGGAGGGCAACGAGCAGTACTTC.

This clone was seen only once. This chain links TRBV24-1 with TRBJ1-2; D is uncertain. The CDR3 loop spans 12 amino acids. With 6 bases removed from V and 7 bases from J, the gap between germline ends came to 11 bases. The V gene's germline CDR1 is KGHDR and CDR2 SFDVKD. In nucleotides, the CDR3 is TGTGCCACCAGTCCCGGGGAGGGTGGCTACACCTTC. Translating gives CATSPGEGGYTF.

V usage is TRBV7-9 and J usage is TRBJ2-5; 7 bases line up with TRBD1. The V gene end was trimmed by 4 bases and the J gene end by 2 bases; junction bases not matched to a gene: 13. CDR1 and CDR2 (germline): SEHNR, FQNEAQ (reference sequence). CDR3 size: 17 residues. This CDR3 is CASSSHSRQGTQETQYF. The CDR3 DNA is TGTGCCAGCAGCTCCCACTCCCGACAGGGCACGCAAGAGACCCAGTACTTC.

The rearrangement joins TRBV7-6 to TRBJ2-7; D is perhaps TRBD2 (5 bases). V was cut by 5 bases and J by 3 bases, with 11 bases left in between. The germline V gene encodes CDR1 SGHVS and CDR2 FNYEAQ. This CDR3 region has 13 residues. The CDR3 sequence is CASSRHRDYEQYF. DNA for the CDR3: TGTGCCAGCAGCCGTCACCGGGACTACGAGCAGTACTTC. The full variable domain, rest sourced from reference TRBV7-6 and TRBJ2-7, is GAGVSQSPRYKVTKRGQDVALRCDPISGHVSLYWYRQALGQGPEFLTYFNYEAQQDKSGLPNDRFSAERPEGSISTLTIQRTEQRDSAMYRCASSRHRDYEQYFGPGTRLTVT.

The chain is built from TRBV19 and TRBJ1-4; D is uncertain. Deletions cut 9 bases from V and 6 bases from J, with 11 bases between. Germline V gene sequence: CDR1 LNHDA, CDR2 SQIVND (reference sequence). CDR3 length: 12 amino acids. The CDR3 spells CASDKGDEKLFF. DNA of the CDR3: TGTGCCAGCGATAAGGGAGATGAAAAACTGTTTTTT.

The J gene is TRBJ2-7, the V gene TRBV7-9, with 8 bases that match TRBD1. Germline CDR1 reads SEHNR; CDR2 reads FQNEAQ (reference sequence). The CDR3 is 16 residues long. After removal of 1 base from V and 0 bases from J, the junction contained 5 bases not matched to a gene. CDR3 bases: TGTGCCAGCAGCTTAGGGACAGGGTTCTCCTCCTACGAGCAGTACTTC. This codes for CASSLGTGFSSYEQYF.

This chain links TRBV3-1 (or the pseudogene TRBV3-2) with TRBJ2-1; D is perhaps TRBD1 (6 bases). Germline V gene lookup returns CDR1 LGHDT and CDR2 YNNKEL (reference sequence). The CDR3 consists of 15 residues. V lost 0 bases and J lost 3, with 9 bases in between. Written as DNA, the CDR3 is TGTGCCAGCAGCCAAGAGGGGGCAGACTACAATGAGCAGTTCTTC. It specifies CASSQEGADYNEQFF.

This clone was seen only a few times. This rearrangement joins TRBV29-1 to TRBJ2-7, with no clear D. The germline CDR1 and CDR2 sequences are SQVTM and ANQGSEA. The CDR3 totals 11 residues. Trimming removed 1 base from V and 3 bases from J, with 4 bases in between. The CDR3 here is CSVEANYEQYF. The CDR3 DNA is TGCAGCGTTGAAGCTAACTACGAGCAGTACTTC.

This sequence joins TRBV15 and TRBJ1-2; 8 bases are shared with TRBD1. The CDR3 loop spans 17 amino acids. The V gene end was trimmed by 3 bases and the J gene end by 2 bases; junction bases not matched to a gene: 11. Germline V gene lookup returns CDR1 LNHNV and CDR2 YYDKDF (reference sequence). The CDR3 sequence: CATSSLRTGPNNYGYTF. CDR3 DNA sequence: TGTGCCACCAGCAGCCTCAGGACAGGGCCCAACAACTATGGCTACACCTTC.

This sequence joins TRBV9 and TRBJ2-7, with D possibly TRBD1 on 6 matching bases. Germline CDR1 reads SGDLS; CDR2 reads YYNGEE. The CDR3 extends over 14 amino acids. V was trimmed by 4 bases and J by 3 bases, leaving 14 bases between them. The CDR3 spells CASSSGQGGYEQYF. CDR3 in DNA: TGTGCCAGCAGCTCCGGACAAGGGGGCTACGAGCAGTACTTC.

The V gene is TRBV5-1, the J gene TRBJ1-1, with D possibly being TRBD1 (5 bases). V lost 1 base and J lost 1, with 8 bases in between. Germline CDR1 reads SGHRS; CDR2 reads YFSETQ. CDR3 length equals 14 residues. The DNA for the CDR3 is TGCGCCAGCAGCTTGTTCGGGGGGAACACTGAAGCTTTCTTT. Protein product: CASSLFGGNTEAFF.

V and J are TRBV27 and TRBJ1-6; 9 nucleotides line up with TRBD1. Germline loops: CDR1 MNHEY, CDR2 SMNVEV (reference sequence). Trimming took 6 bases from V and 14 from J; bases not matched to a gene: 11. This CDR3 contains 14 residues. In nucleotides, the CDR3 is TGTGCCAGCAGCCAAACGGGACAGGGAATGGCCCTCCACTTT. It encodes CASSQTGQGMALHF.

The chain links TRBV9 to TRBJ2-7; 7 bases match TRBD1. CDR3 size: 14 residues. V was pared by 3 bases and J by 3 bases, with 6 bases of the junction left unmatched. The germline V gene encodes CDR1 SGDLS and CDR2 YYNGEE. For the CDR3, the DNA is TGTGCCAGCAGCGCGACGGGACAGAACTACGAGCAGTACTTC. It specifies CASSATGQNYEQYF. Looking up the rest from reference TRBV9 and TRBJ2-7 gives the full variable domain: DSGVTQTPKHLITATGQRVTLRCSPRSGDLSVYWYQQSLDQGLQFLIQYYNGEERAKGNILERFSAQQFPDLHSELNLSSLELGDSALYFCASSATGQNYEQYFGPGTRLTVT.

This clone was detected once. The rearrangement joins TRBV5-1 to TRBJ2-5, with D possibly TRBD2 on 6 matching bases. The V gene's germline CDR1 is SGHRS and CDR2 YFSETQ. The CDR3 contains 15 residues. The V gene lost 4 bases and the J gene lost 0 bases, with 13 bases spanning the gap. CDR3: CASSPMGGNQETQYF. For the CDR3, the DNA is TGCGCCAGCAGCCCCATGGGGGGAAACCAAGAGACCCAGTACTTC.

The V call is TRBV5-4, the J call TRBJ1-1; unclear D gene. Germline V gene data show CDR1 as SGHNT and CDR2 as YYREEE (reference sequence). The V gene lost 3 bases and the J gene lost 1 base, with 10 bases spanning the gap. The CDR3 contains 14 residues. The CDR3 DNA is TGTGCCAGCAGCTCTCTATTTGAGAACACTGAAGCTTTCTTT. It is translated as CASSSLFENTEAFF.

The chain combines TRBV9 with TRBJ1-4; D unclear. The V gene lost 1 base and the J gene lost 4 bases, with 11 bases spanning the gap. CDR3 length equals 15 residues. From germline, CDR1 is SGDLS and CDR2 YYNGEE. DNA of the CDR3: TGTGCCAGCAGCGTATGGGAGGGAGTTAATGAAAAACTGTTTTTT. It is translated as CASSVWEGVNEKLFF.

This clone was counted once. The CDR3 DNA sequence: TGTGCCAGCAGTGAAGTCAGGTACGAGCAGTACTTC. Protein product: CASSEVRYEQYF. The rearrangement uses TRBV2 and TRBJ2-7; D unclear. Germline V gene sequence: CDR1 SNHLY, CDR2 FYNNEI. The ends were cut back, 1 base at V and 4 bases at J, with 5 bases in the middle. The CDR3 contains 12 residues.

In this sample, this clone turned up a few times. The chain is built from TRBV19 and TRBJ2-1; 8 positions agree with TRBD2. The CDR3 is 15 amino acids. The germline gives CDR1 LNHDA, CDR2 SQIVND (reference sequence). The trim removed 10 bases at V and 6 bases at J, leaving 14 bases unmatched. The CDR3 region has the DNA TGTGCCACCTCGCCGGGACTAGACCCGGGCAATGAGCAGTTCTTC. Translating it yields CATSPGLDPGNEQFF.